This section outlines one T cell receptor (beta chain) sequence together with its context. Its cognate antigen is unknown. These data come from a study of T cell repertoires in cytomegalovirus infection. The ends were cut back, 6 bases at V and 7 bases at J, with 16 bases in the middle. Germline assignment: CDR1 LNHDA and CDR2 SQIVND (reference sequence). CDR3 length equals 14 residues. Study conclusions and caveats: CMV-specific TCR beta clonotypes restricted by HLA-C were the ones dominating the ex vivo response. Cumulative frequency of public TCR beta families picked out carriers of CMV plus the relevant HLA.

Each CDR3 protein gets one entry after TCRdb re-called the reads with MiXCR. This sample has some 800,000 distinct CDR3 sequences, with almost 30% found just once. V usage is TRBV19 and J usage is TRBJ2-1, with D tentatively TRBD2 (7 bases). This specimen consisted of cultured CD8+ T cells from PBMCs, obtained from culture after CMV antigen stimulation. The TCR sequence derives from a human donor in good health (CMV status not recorded). Some clones in this sample may be carry-over from other donors' samples. CDR3 region: CASSIRGGLNEQFF. For the CDR3, the DNA is TGTGCCAGTAGCATCAGGGGAGGGCTGAATGAGCAGTTCTTC.